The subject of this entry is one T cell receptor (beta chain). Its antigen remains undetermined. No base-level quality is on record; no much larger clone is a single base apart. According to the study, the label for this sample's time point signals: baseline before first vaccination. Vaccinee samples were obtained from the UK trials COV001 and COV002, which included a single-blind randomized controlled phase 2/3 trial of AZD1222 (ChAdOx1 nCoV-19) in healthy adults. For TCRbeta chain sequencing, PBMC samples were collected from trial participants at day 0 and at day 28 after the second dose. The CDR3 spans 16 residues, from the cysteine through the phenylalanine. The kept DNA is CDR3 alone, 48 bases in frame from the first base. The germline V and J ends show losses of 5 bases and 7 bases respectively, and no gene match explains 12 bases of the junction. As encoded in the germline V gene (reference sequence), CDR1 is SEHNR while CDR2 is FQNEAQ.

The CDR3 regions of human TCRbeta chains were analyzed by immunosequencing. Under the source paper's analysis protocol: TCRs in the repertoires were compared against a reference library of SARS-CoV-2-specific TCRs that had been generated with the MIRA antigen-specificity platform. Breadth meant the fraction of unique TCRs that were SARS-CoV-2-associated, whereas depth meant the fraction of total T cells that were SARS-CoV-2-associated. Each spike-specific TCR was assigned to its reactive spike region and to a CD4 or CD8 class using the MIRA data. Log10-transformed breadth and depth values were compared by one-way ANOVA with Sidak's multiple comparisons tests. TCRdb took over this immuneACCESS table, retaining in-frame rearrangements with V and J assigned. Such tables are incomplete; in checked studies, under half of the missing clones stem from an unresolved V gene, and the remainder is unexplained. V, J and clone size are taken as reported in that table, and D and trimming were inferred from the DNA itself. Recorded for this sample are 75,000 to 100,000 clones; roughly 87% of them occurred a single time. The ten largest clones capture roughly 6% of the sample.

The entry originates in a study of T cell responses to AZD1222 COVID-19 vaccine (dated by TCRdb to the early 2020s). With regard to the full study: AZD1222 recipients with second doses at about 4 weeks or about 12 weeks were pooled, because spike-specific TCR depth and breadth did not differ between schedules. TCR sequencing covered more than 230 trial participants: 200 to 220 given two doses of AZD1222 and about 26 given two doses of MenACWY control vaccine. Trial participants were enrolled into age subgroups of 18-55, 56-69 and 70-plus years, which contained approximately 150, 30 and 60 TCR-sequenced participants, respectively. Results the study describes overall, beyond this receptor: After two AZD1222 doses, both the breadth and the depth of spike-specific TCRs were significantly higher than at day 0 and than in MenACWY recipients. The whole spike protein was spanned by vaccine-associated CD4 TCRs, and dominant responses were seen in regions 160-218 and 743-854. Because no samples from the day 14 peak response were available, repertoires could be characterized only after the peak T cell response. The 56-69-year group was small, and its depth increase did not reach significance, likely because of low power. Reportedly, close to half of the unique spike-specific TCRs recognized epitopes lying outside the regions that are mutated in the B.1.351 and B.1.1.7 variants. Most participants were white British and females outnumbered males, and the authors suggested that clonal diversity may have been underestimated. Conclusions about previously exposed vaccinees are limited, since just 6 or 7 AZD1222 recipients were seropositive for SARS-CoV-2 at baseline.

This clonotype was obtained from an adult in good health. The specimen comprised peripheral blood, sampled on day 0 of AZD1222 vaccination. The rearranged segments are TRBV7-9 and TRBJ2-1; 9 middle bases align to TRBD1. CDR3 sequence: CASSVGIRDRVNEQFF. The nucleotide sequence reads TGTGCCAGCAGCGTAGGAATCCGGGACAGGGTTAATGAGCAGTTCTTC.